A selection of T cell receptor beta chains follows, all from one sample in a study of T cells in localized non-small cell lung cancer. Assay used: immunoSEQ multiplex PCR; TCRdb lists only in-frame clones, some missing. The table records tens of thousands of clones, approximately 84% of them present only once. Sequencing used peripheral blood, obtained before any cancer treatment. Receptors originate from a man between 40 and 70 years old with stage I lung adenocarcinoma. CDR3s include the opening cysteine and the closing phenylalanine or tryptophan. The size entry is marked missing in some rows and otherwise reads once, few, many or a size class.

abundance: -; v_gene: TRBV9; CDR3aa: CASTSAGHYNEQFF
abundance: -; v_gene: TRBV2; CDR3aa: CASRGGSDGSPLHF
abundance: -; v_gene: TRBV6-6; CDR3aa: CASRNDGTGQHF
abundance: -; v_gene: TRBV18; CDR3aa: CASSPRGVQGEKLFF
abundance: once; v_gene: TRBV14; CDR3aa: CASSPYQPRFSTYNEQFF
abundance: -; v_gene: TRBV2; CDR3aa: CASSPLAGTYNEQFF
abundance: -; v_gene: TRBV18; CDR3aa: CASSAQGANPGTSGSWYEQYF
abundance: once; v_gene: TRBV27; CDR3aa: CASSTYRVGSADRGYTF
abundance: once; v_gene: TRBV7-9; CDR3aa: CASSRSSGGLNTGELFF
abundance: few; v_gene: TRBV14; CDR3aa: CASSLRTVLEQYF
abundance: few; v_gene: TRBV10-3; CDR3aa: CAISERPPRDRNEKLFF
abundance: few; v_gene: TRBV2; CDR3aa: CASSLTGSHGYTF
abundance: -; v_gene: TRBV30; CDR3aa: CAWSETGSDEKLFF
abundance: -; v_gene: TRBV2; CDR3aa: CASSRTDLGSPLHF
abundance: -; v_gene: TRBV10-2; CDR3aa: CASSDRSSNQPQHF
abundance: -; v_gene: TRBV10-3; CDR3aa: CAISAGETSNEQFF
abundance: -; v_gene: TRBV2; CDR3aa: CASHNNRVGLGGDTQYF
abundance: -; v_gene: TRBV6-1; CDR3aa: CASSDQARGWGDTQYF
abundance: -; v_gene: TRBV6-6; CDR3aa: CASTPGTGTQYF
abundance: -; v_gene: TRBV25-1; CDR3aa: CASSEVGGAAYNEQFF
abundance: -; v_gene: TRBV5-1; CDR3aa: CASSYRPPGELFF
abundance: -; v_gene: TRBV6-5; CDR3aa: CASRGGNTEAFF
abundance: once; v_gene: TRBV6-1; CDR3aa: CASRGDLRSYEQYF
abundance: -; v_gene: TRBV15; CDR3aa: CATSRGLAGGYNEQFF
abundance: -; v_gene: TRBV10-1; CDR3aa: CASSPTKGDSGNTIYF
abundance: few; v_gene: TRBV2; CDR3aa: CASRLSTLNTEAFF
abundance: -; v_gene: TRBV5-1; CDR3aa: CASSFGTSIPPDTQYF
abundance: -; v_gene: TRBV28; CDR3aa: CASSLTGVNTGELFF
abundance: -; v_gene: TRBV27; CDR3aa: CASSPPRGAGDPNEQFF
abundance: few; v_gene: TRBV14; CDR3aa: CASSQTTGWHTEAFF
abundance: -; v_gene: TRBV27; CDR3aa: CASRRDPLGEGEKLFF
abundance: -; v_gene: TRBV12-5; CDR3aa: CASSVGRDTEAFF
abundance: -; v_gene: TRBV11-2; CDR3aa: CASSLEGAGGPYEQYF
abundance: few; v_gene: TRBV5-1; CDR3aa: CASSREAGQGAYEQYF
abundance: -; v_gene: TRBV18; CDR3aa: CASSPQETGTYGDQPQHF
abundance: -; v_gene: TRBV28; CDR3aa: CASSLRGVGRSEQFF
abundance: -; v_gene: TRBV5-8; CDR3aa: CASSLARYEQYF
abundance: -; v_gene: TRBV7-8; CDR3aa: CASSLNTGRNEKLFF
abundance: few; v_gene: TRBV5-1; CDR3aa: CASKALAGGGEQFF
abundance: -; v_gene: TRBV5-1; CDR3aa: CASSESGGSVYEQYF
abundance: -; v_gene: TRBV7-3; CDR3aa: CASSSHQTVNTEAFF
abundance: -; v_gene: TRBV7-9; CDR3aa: CASSLLTGVATGELFF
abundance: -; v_gene: TRBV2; CDR3aa: CASTARVRPYEQYF
abundance: -; v_gene: TRBV10-3; CDR3aa: CAISERSGVLYGYTF
abundance: once; v_gene: TRBV6-5; CDR3aa: CASSSHRGHNEQFF